This T cell receptor (beta chain) comes out of a study of cytomegalovirus exposure and HLA in healthy donors. Points from the study as a whole: Most TCR beta V segments were productive about 87% or about 30% of the time in an earlier analysis. Analyses of presence/absence relied on an assumption of roughly uniform sequencing depth across donors.

The PCR employed 60 Vbeta primers together with 13 Jbeta primers. Here immunoSEQ multiplex PCR was the method, and the copy in TCRdb shows in-frame clones only, minus some. The sample lists about 200,000 clones; roughly 78% were seen once. The germline CDR1 and CDR2 sequences are WSHSY and SAAADI. The CDR3 length is 11 residues. Trimming took off 6 bases at V and 4 bases at J, with 6 bases between the two ends. In the case of this clone: Its specificity is not known.

This sequence was found in a girl aged 10-17 years in good health and CMV-seropositive. Specimen: PBMCs. J is TRBJ1-1 and V is TRBV10-2, with unresolved D. CDR3 amino acids: CASRARTEAFF. The CDR3 bases are TGCGCCAGCAGGGCTCGCACTGAAGCTTTCTTT.